Listed here is a single TCR beta chain. Antigen: not known. It was template switching that added a universal primer site, and there were unique molecular identifiers on the cDNA. MiXCR, applied by TCRdb to the 5' RACE reads, yields one record per CDR3 protein. Of over 200,000 distinct CDR3 sequences listed, 6.5% are singletons. The sample belongs to a study of identical twins. The study's findings and limits: The conclusions drew on cross-sectional statistical analysis instead of tracking the same donors. Modelling approaches yielded underestimates of out-of-frame TCR alpha sharing between monozygotic twins.

The ends lost 6 bases at V and 4 bases at J; junction bases unmatched: 6. CDR3 length equals 12 residues. Germline assignment: CDR1 DFQATT and CDR2 SNEGSKA (reference sequence). This sample also belongs to another study, concerning T cells expressing NK-cell markers. Turning to that study: Among the eight sequenced donors, seven tested HCMV-seropositive and one tested seronegative.

The sequence derives from a woman younger than 35 in good health. The rearrangement links TRBV20-1 to TRBJ2-7, with 7 positions matching TRBD2. The sample taken for sequencing was CD8+ T cells sorted from blood. The CDR3 coding sequence is TGCAGTGCCCCGACTAGCCGGTACGAGCAGTACTTC. It translates to CSAPTSRYEQYF.